Listed here are 29 T cell receptor beta chains from one sample, sequenced in a study of identifying expanded T cells in peripheral blood. TCRdb's copy holds only in-frame clones and misses some; the assay was immunoSEQ multiplex PCR. This sample has 100,000 or so clones, with approximately 88% found just once. Sequenced input: blood. These receptors originate from a person aged 18 to 75 in good health.

The chain employs TRBV11-2 and TRBJ2-3, with 9 positions matching TRBD2. Germline V lookup: CDR1 SGHAT, CDR2 FQNNGV. The J segment lost 2 bases and the V segment lost 2 bases, leaving 8 bases of the junction unmatched. The CDR3 is made up of 17 amino acids. CDR3 protein: CASSLFYAGGYTDTQYF. In DNA, the CDR3 is TGTGCCAGCAGCTTATTTTACGCGGGGGGGTACACAGATACGCAGTATTTT.

The J gene is TRBJ1-6, the V gene TRBV27; 9 bases match TRBD1. The V gene's germline CDR1 is MNHEY and CDR2 SMNVEV (reference sequence). V lost 6 bases and J lost 8; bases outside the gene matches: 8. The CDR3 runs to 15 residues. Here the CDR3 reads CASSLGQGSYSPLHF. The CDR3 DNA is TGTGCCAGCAGCCTTGGACAGGGGTCATATTCACCCCTCCACTTT.

The V and J genes are TRBV10-3 and TRBJ1-2; 8 bases map to TRBD1. This CDR3 has 13 amino acids. The V gene's germline CDR1 is ENHRY and CDR2 SYGVKD. V dropped 4 bases and J dropped 3; count of bases not matched to a gene: 1. CDR3 sequence reads: CAISADRDYGYTF. In DNA form, the CDR3 reads TGTGCCATCAGTGCGGACAGGGACTATGGCTACACCTTC.

This rearrangement joins TRBV7-2 to TRBJ2-1; TRBD2 aligns across 7 bases. Germline CDR1 reads SGHTA; CDR2 reads FQGNSA. This CDR3 contains 15 residues. Trimming removed 1 base from V and 4 bases from J; junction bases left unmatched: 4. The CDR3 coding sequence is TGTGCCAGCAGCTTAGTCGGACTAGATTACAATGAGCAGTTCTTC. Translated, it gives CASSLVGLDYNEQFF.

This rearrangement joins TRBV6-5 to TRBJ2-7; D tentatively fits TRBD1 or TRBD2 (5 bases each). Germline lookup yields CDR1 MNHEY and CDR2 SVGAGI. The CDR3 loop spans 13 amino acids. The V and J ends lost 4 bases and 6 bases respectively, with 13 bases between them. CDR3 in amino acids: CASSFIGDGEQYF. The CDR3 bases are TGTGCCAGCAGTTTCATAGGGGACGGCGAGCAGTACTTC.

The CDR3 DNA sequence: TGTGCCAGCTCACCATGGCACGGTACAGGGACGGAGTTACTAAATGGCTACACCTTC. It translates to CASSPWHGTGTELLNGYTF. The J gene is TRBJ1-2, the V gene TRBV18; tentatively, D is TRBD1 (6 bases). The V gene lost 2 bases and the J gene lost 6 bases, with 28 bases spanning the gap. In germline, CDR1 is KGHSH, CDR2 LQKENI. The CDR3 is 19 residues long.

This sequence joins TRBV2 and TRBJ2-4; 7 bases are shared with TRBD1. This CDR3 spans 13 amino acids. CDR1 SNHLY and CDR2 FYNNEI come from the germline V gene. The DNA of the CDR3 is TGTGTAGGCAGGGGGATTGCCAAAAACATTCAGTACTTC. Its protein product is CVGRGIAKNIQYF.

The J gene is TRBJ2-7, the V gene TRBV7-2; possibly TRBD1 for D (6 bases). CDR3 size: 15 residues. Germline V gene sequence: CDR1 SGHTA, CDR2 FQGNSA. V was trimmed by 1 base and J by 6 bases, leaving 16 bases between them. CDR3 in DNA: TGTGCCAGCAGCTTAGTGGCAGGGGTGATGGGCGAGCAGTACTTC. Translated, it gives CASSLVAGVMGEQYF. The full variable domain, in which reference TRBV7-2 and TRBJ2-7 provide the parts outside the CDR3, is GAGVSQSPSNKVTEKGKDVELRCDPISGHTALYWYRQSLGQGLEFLIYFQGNSAPDKSGLPSDRFSAERTGGSVSTLTIQRTQQEDSAVYLCASSLVAGVMGEQYFGPGTRLTVT.

The chain is built from TRBV30 and TRBJ2-3; D gene unclear. CDR3 length: 12 amino acids. Trimming cost V 1 base and J 2 bases, with 4 bases left between them. The germline V gene encodes CDR1 GTSNPN and CDR2 SVGIG (reference sequence). CDR3 DNA: TGTGCCTGGAGTGCGTCCACAGATACGCAGTATTTT. This sequence encodes CAWSASTDTQYF.

The chain joins TRBV4-2 to TRBJ2-1, with 10 bases that match TRBD2. With V trimmed by 0 bases and J by 7 bases, 6 bases remained unmatched. The CDR3 is made up of 16 amino acids. The germline CDR1 and CDR2 sequences are LGHNA and YNFKEQ. CDR3: CASSQDPASGGNEQFF. Written as DNA, the CDR3 is TGTGCCAGCAGCCAAGATCCGGCTAGCGGGGGTAATGAGCAGTTCTTC.

The rearrangement uses TRBV27 and TRBJ2-7, with D perhaps matching TRBD2 (6 bases). Germline V CDR1 and CDR2: MNHEY, SMNVEV (reference sequence). V dropped 2 bases and J dropped 6 bases, with 17 bases sitting between them. This CDR3 spans 15 amino acids. This CDR3 is CASSLAGRLAGEQYF. The CDR3 region has the DNA TGTGCCAGCAGTTTAGCTGGGAGGCTGGCGGGCGAGCAGTACTTC.

V gene TRBV11-1 combines with J gene TRBJ1-1; D is undetermined. Trimming took 4 bases from V and 7 from J, leaving 19 bases between them. Germline values: CDR1 SGHAT, CDR2 FQDESV (reference sequence). The CDR3 is made up of 15 amino acids. CDR3 in DNA: TGTGCCAGCAGCTCTCAATTGGGGTGGGGTGATGAAGCTTTCTTT. Translation gives CASSSQLGWGDEAFF.

This sequence joins TRBV4-1 and TRBJ2-7, with unresolved D. The germline V and J ends were trimmed by 0 bases and 3 bases, with 12 bases remaining between them. The CDR3 length is 15 residues. Germline V CDR1 and CDR2: MGHRA, YSYEKL. The CDR3 here is CASSQDRNRVYEQYF. The CDR3, as DNA: TGCGCCAGCAGCCAAGATCGGAACCGGGTCTACGAGCAGTACTTC.

The V and J genes are TRBV5-8 and TRBJ2-6, with D tentatively TRBD1 (6 bases). Germline V gene sequence: CDR1 SGHTS, CDR2 YDEGEE. This CDR3 has 16 amino acids. V was cut by 6 bases and J by 0 bases, with 13 bases left in between. This chain's CDR3 is CASTTGTHSGANVLTF. As DNA, the CDR3 is TGTGCCAGCACCACCGGGACACACTCTGGGGCCAACGTCCTGACTTTC.

The chain has TRBV6-6 and TRBJ2-7, with 12 bases fitting TRBD1. This CDR3 contains 13 residues. Trimming removed 11 bases from V and 5 bases from J; junction bases left unmatched: 7. The germline V gene encodes CDR1 MNHNY and CDR2 SVGAGI (reference sequence). The CDR3 DNA sequence: TGTGCCGGGGGACAGGGGGCAGTCAACGAGCAGTACTTC. It specifies CAGGQGAVNEQYF.

The chain has TRBV5-5 and TRBJ1-5, with TRBD1 as a possible D gene (5 bases). Trimming left V 2 bases short and J 6 bases short, with 18 bases between. CDR3 length: 16 residues. Germline V gene lookup returns CDR1 SGHKS and CDR2 YYEKEE (reference sequence). The CDR3 spells CASSFLASRGSQPQHF. CDR3 in DNA: TGTGCCAGCAGCTTCCTCGCGTCCCGGGGCAGTCAGCCCCAGCATTTT.

V usage is TRBV30 and J usage is TRBJ2-1, with a weak D call TRBD2 (6 bases). The germline gives CDR1 GTSNPN, CDR2 SVGIG (reference sequence). The length of the CDR3 is 13 residues. V lost 1 base, J lost 2 bases, and 6 bases lay in between. The CDR3 DNA is TGTGCCTGGAGTGCGGGGGCCTACAATGAGCAGTTCTTC. As protein: CAWSAGAYNEQFF.

The CDR3, as DNA: TGTGCCATCTCCCTGGGAATACCGGGACACAACACCGGGGAGCTGTTTTTT. It codes for CAISLGIPGHNTGELFF. This rearrangement joins TRBV27 to TRBJ2-2; the D gene is possibly TRBD1 (6 bases). CDR1 is MNHEY, CDR2 SMNVEV, per germline (reference sequence). V lost 10 bases and J lost 2, with 23 bases in between. CDR3 length equals 17 residues.

The sample holds many counts of this clone. The V gene is TRBV5-4, the J gene TRBJ1-3; D may be TRBD1 (5 bases). The CDR3 totals 12 residues. Between the trimmed V and J ends, which lost 4 bases and 4 bases, there was a span of 6 bases. Looked up from germline, CDR1 is SGHNT and CDR2 is YYREEE (reference sequence). Here the CDR3 reads CASSNRGNTIYF. CDR3 DNA: TGTGCCAGCAGCAACAGGGGAAACACCATATATTTT.

The chain uses TRBV4-3 and TRBJ2-7, with D maybe TRBD1 (6 bases). The germline V gene has CDR1 LGHNA and CDR2 YSLEER. The CDR3 has 16 residues. The ends were cut back, 0 bases at V and 3 bases at J, with 15 bases in the middle. The CDR3 is CASSQDITQGDYEQYF. In DNA, the CDR3 is TGCGCCAGCAGCCAAGATATCACACAGGGAGACTACGAGCAGTACTTC.

The CDR3 nucleotides are TGTGCCAGCAGTGACCTTCGGACAGGGAGGGATGGCTACACCTTC. As protein: CASSDLRTGRDGYTF. The V gene is TRBV25-1, the J gene TRBJ1-2; TRBD1 matches 8 bases. This CDR3 spans 15 amino acids. V shed 3 bases, J shed 6 bases, and the junction held 9 bases outside the gene matches. From germline, CDR1 is MGHDK and CDR2 SYGVNS.

The V gene is TRBV5-4, the J gene TRBJ2-1, with D possibly being TRBD2 (5 bases). The CDR3 length is 15 residues. Trimming shortened V by 2 bases and J by 1 base, and 10 bases separated the two germline ends. Germline V gene data show CDR1 as SGHNT and CDR2 as YYREEE (reference sequence). The CDR3 DNA reads as TGTGCCAGCAGCTTAAGGACTCTGTCCTACAATGAGCAGTTCTTC. Translating gives CASSLRTLSYNEQFF.

This chain connects TRBV7-2 to TRBJ1-5; tentatively, D is TRBD1 (6 bases). Per the germline V gene, CDR1 is SGHTA and CDR2 is FQGNSA. Trimming left V 5 bases short and J 4 bases short, with 15 bases between. The CDR3 is made up of 15 amino acids. The CDR3 DNA reads TGTGCCAGCAGCCCCCAGCAGGGGACTAATCAGCCCCAGCATTTT. Its translation: CASSPQQGTNQPQHF.

This rearrangement joins TRBV7-5 to TRBJ1-4. TRBV7-5 is marked as a pseudogene. There are 18 residues in the CDR3. The CDR3 nucleotides are TGTGCCAGAAGCTTAGATAAAGGGAGGGAGATGACTAATGAAAAACTGTTTTTT. Its protein is CARSLDKGREMTNEKLFF.

This chain joins TRBV9 and TRBJ2-5; the D gene could be TRBD1 or TRBD2 (5 bases each). The length of the CDR3 is 14 residues. In germline, CDR1 is SGDLS, CDR2 YYNGEE. The V gene lost 3 bases and the J gene lost 5 bases, with 14 bases spanning the gap. CDR3 sequence: CASSAGPEGETQYF. The CDR3 DNA reads TGTGCCAGCAGCGCCGGACCCGAGGGGGAGACCCAGTACTTC. Drawing the rest from reference TRBV9 and TRBJ2-5, the complete variable domain is DSGVTQTPKHLITATGQRVTLRCSPRSGDLSVYWYQQSLDQGLQFLIQYYNGEERAKGNILERFSAQQFPDLHSELNLSSLELGDSALYFCASSAGPEGETQYFGPGTRLLVL.

The CDR3 is CASSQRQGLNTEAFF. CDR3 nucleotide sequence: TGTGCCAGCAGCCAACGACAGGGCCTGAACACTGAAGCTTTCTTT. This sequence joins TRBV11-2 and TRBJ1-1; TRBD1 aligns across 7 bases. This CDR3 contains 15 residues. V lost 5 bases to trimming and J lost 0 bases; unmatched junction nucleotides: 6. Germline V lookup: CDR1 SGHAT, CDR2 FQNNGV.

V and J are TRBV11-1 and TRBJ2-3; TRBD2 matches 8 bases. CDR1 and CDR2 (germline): SGHAT, FQDESV (reference sequence). V lost 0 bases, J lost 8 bases, and 7 bases stayed unmatched. The length of the CDR3 is 15 residues. The chain's CDR3 is CASSLATSDAATQYF. The CDR3 DNA sequence: TGTGCCAGCAGCTTAGCGACTAGCGACGCCGCTACGCAGTATTTT.

This clone was seen just once. V usage is TRBV9 and J usage is TRBJ2-5, with D tentatively TRBD1 or TRBD2 (5 bases each). The V and J ends lost 0 bases and 9 bases respectively, with 21 bases between them. The CDR3 runs to 16 residues. Germline V gene data show CDR1 as SGDLS and CDR2 as YYNGEE. CDR3 coding DNA: TGTGCCAGCAGCGTAGCTGGGACCCAAATTTCGGGTGCCCAGTACTTC. Translating gives CASSVAGTQISGAQYF.

The chain couples TRBV15 to TRBJ1-4; D is possibly TRBD1 (5 bases). The V and J ends lost 0 bases and 3 bases respectively, with 8 bases between them. Germline CDR1 and CDR2: LNHNV and YYDKDF (reference sequence). The CDR3 covers 15 residues. The CDR3 loop is CATSREAGSNEKLFF. For the CDR3, the DNA is TGTGCCACCAGCAGAGAGGCAGGGTCTAATGAAAAACTGTTTTTT.